This T cell receptor (beta chain) was documented in a study of blood T cell repertoires in COVID-19. Original handling: How many nucleated cells were present was estimated from reference gene primer amplification. The method was immunoSEQ multiplex PCR; TCRdb's version includes in-frame clones alone and lacks a portion of them. The V and J calls and clone size were taken over from that table, and D and trimming were inferred from the DNA. The table includes more than 350,000 clones, 85% to 90% detected once. Trimming took off 4 bases at V and 2 bases at J, with 32 bases between the two ends. The CDR3 is made up of 21 amino acids. The germline V gene has CDR1 SGHRS and CDR2 YFSETQ.

What was sequenced was PBMCs or T cells enriched from blood (not recorded which). This TCR derives from a man younger than 30 who had recovered from COVID-19. The chain links TRBV5-1 to TRBJ2-3; D possibly corresponds to TRBD1 (6 bases). The DNA for the CDR3 is TGCGCCAGCAGCATCTCACGTGGTAGAGGGACATATTTGGTTTTCACAGATACGCAGTATTTT. Residues: CASSISRGRGTYLVFTDTQYF.